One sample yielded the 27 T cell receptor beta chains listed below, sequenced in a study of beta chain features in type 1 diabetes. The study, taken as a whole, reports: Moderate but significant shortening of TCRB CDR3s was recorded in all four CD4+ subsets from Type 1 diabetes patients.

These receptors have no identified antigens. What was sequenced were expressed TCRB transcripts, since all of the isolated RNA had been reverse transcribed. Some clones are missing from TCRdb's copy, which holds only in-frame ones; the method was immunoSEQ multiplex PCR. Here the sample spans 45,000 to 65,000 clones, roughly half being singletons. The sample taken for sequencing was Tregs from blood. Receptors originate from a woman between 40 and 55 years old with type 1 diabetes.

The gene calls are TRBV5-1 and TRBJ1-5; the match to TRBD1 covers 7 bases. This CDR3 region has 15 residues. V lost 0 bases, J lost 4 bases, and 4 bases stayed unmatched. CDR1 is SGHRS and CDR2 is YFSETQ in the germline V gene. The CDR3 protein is CASSLGDRENQPQHF. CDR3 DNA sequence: TGCGCCAGCAGCTTGGGCGACAGGGAAAATCAGCCCCAGCATTTT. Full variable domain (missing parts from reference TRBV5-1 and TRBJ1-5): KAGVTQTPRYLIKTRGQQVTLSCSPISGHRSVSWYQQTPGQGLQFLFEYFSETQRNKGNFPGRFSGRQFSNSRSEMNVSTLELGDSALYLCASSLGDRENQPQHFGDGTRLSIL.

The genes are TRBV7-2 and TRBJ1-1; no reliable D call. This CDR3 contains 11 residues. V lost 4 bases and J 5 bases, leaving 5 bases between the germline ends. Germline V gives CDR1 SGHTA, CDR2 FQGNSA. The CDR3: CASSSRTEAFF. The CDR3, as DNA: TGTGCCAGCAGCTCCAGGACTGAAGCTTTCTTT.

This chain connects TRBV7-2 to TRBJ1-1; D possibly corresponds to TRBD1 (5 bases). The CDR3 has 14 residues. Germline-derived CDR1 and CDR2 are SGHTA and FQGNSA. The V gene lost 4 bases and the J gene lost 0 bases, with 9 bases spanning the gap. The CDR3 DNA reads TGTGCCAGCAGCTCCGCGGGGGTGAACACTGAAGCTTTCTTT. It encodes CASSSAGVNTEAFF.

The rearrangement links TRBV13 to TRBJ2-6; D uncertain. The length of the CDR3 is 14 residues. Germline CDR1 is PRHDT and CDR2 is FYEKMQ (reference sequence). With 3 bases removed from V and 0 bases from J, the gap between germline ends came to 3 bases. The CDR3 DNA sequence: TGTGCCAGCAGCTTCGTCTCTGGGGCCAACGTCCTGACTTTC. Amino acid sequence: CASSFVSGANVLTF.

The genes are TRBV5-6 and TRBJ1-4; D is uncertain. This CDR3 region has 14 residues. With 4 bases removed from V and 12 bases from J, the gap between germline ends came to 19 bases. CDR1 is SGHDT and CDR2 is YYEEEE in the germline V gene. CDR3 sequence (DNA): TGTGCCAGCAGCCAGCGAGCCCTATCGCTGGAACTGTTTTTT. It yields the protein CASSQRALSLELFF. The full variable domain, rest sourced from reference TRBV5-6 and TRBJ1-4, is DAGVTQSPTHLIKTRGQQVTLRCSPKSGHDTVSWYQQALGQGPQFIFQYYEEEERQRGNFPDRFSGHQFPNYSSELNVNALLLGDSALYLCASSQRALSLELFFGSGTQLSVL.

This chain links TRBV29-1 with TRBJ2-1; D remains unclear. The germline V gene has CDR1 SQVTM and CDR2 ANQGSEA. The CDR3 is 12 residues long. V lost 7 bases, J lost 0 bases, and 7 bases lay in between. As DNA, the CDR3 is TGCAGCGCCCGGAGCTCCTACAATGAGCAGTTCTTC. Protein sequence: CSARSSYNEQFF.

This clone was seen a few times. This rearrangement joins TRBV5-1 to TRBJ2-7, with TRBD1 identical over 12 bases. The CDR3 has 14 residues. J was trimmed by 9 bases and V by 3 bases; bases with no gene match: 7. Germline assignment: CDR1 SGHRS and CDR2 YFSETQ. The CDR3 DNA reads TGCGCCAGCAGCTCGGGACAGGGGGCCGACTGGCAGTACTTC. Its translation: CASSSGQGADWQYF.

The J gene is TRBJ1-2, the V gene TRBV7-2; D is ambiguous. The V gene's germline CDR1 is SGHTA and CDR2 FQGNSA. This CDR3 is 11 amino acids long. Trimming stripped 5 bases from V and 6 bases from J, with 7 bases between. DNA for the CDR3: TGTGCCAGCAGCCCCAGCGATGGCTACACCTTC. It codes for CASSPSDGYTF.

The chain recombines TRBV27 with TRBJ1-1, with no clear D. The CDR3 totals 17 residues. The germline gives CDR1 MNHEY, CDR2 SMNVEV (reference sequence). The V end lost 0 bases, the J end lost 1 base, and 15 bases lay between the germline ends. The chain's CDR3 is CASSLSMIGRGNTEAFF. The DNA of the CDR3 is TGTGCCAGCAGTTTATCGATGATTGGACGGGGGAACACTGAAGCTTTCTTT.

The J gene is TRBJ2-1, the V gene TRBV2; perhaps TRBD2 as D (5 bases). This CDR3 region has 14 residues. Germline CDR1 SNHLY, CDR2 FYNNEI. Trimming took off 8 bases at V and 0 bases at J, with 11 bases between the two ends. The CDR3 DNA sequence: TGTGCCAGCCTTCGCGGGTTCTCCTACAATGAGCAGTTCTTC. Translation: CASLRGFSYNEQFF.

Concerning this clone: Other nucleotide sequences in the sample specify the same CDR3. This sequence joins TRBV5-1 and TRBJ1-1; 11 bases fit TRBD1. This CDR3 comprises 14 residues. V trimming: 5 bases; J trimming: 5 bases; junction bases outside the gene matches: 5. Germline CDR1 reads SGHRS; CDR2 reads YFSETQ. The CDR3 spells CASSSGTGGTEAFF. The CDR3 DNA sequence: TGCGCCAGCAGTTCGGGGACAGGGGGTACTGAAGCTTTCTTT.

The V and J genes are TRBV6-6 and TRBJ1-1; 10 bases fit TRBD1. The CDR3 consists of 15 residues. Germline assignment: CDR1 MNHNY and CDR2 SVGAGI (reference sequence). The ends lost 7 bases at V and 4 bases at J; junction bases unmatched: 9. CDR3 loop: CASTPTGTGVTEAFF. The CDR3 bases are TGTGCCAGCACCCCTACTGGGACAGGGGTCACTGAAGCTTTCTTT.

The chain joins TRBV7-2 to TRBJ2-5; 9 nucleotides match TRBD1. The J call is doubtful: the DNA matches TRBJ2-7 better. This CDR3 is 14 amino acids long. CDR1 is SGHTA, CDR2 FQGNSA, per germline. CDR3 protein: CASSLGTGMGEQYF. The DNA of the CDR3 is TGTGCCAGCAGCTTGGGGACAGGGATGGGCGAGCAGTACTTC.

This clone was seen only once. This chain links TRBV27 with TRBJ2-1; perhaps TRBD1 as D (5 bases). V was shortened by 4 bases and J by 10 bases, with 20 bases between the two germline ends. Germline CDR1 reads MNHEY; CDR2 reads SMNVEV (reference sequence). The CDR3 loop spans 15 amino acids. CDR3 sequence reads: CASSSLGAQTVEQFF. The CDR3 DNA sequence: TGTGCCAGCAGTTCGTTAGGGGCCCAGACGGTAGAGCAGTTCTTC.

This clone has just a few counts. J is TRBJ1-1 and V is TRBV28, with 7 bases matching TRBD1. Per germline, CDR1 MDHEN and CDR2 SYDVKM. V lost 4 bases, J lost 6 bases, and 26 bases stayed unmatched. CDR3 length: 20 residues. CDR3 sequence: CASSSHPLDVLTGDSPEAFF. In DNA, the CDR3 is TGTGCCAGCAGTTCCCATCCCCTAGACGTGCTAACAGGGGATAGCCCTGAAGCTTTCTTT.

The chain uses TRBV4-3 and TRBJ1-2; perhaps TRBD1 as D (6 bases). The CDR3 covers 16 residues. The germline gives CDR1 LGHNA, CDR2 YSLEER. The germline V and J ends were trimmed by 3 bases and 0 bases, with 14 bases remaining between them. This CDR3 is CASSHLGTQANYGYTF. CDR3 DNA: TGCGCCAGCAGCCATCTAGGGACACAAGCTAACTATGGCTACACCTTC.

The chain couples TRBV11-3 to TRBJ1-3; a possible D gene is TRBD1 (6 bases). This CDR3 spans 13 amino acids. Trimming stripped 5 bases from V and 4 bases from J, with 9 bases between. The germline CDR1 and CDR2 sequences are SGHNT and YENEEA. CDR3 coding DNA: TGTGCCAGCAGCGCCGGGACAGGAAACACCATATATTTT. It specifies CASSAGTGNTIYF.

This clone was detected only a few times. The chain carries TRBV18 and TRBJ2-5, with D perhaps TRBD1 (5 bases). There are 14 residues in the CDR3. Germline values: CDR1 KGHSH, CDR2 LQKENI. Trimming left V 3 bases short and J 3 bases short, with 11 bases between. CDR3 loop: CASSPPKGKETQYF. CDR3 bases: TGTGCCAGCTCACCCCCTAAGGGGAAAGAGACCCAGTACTTC.

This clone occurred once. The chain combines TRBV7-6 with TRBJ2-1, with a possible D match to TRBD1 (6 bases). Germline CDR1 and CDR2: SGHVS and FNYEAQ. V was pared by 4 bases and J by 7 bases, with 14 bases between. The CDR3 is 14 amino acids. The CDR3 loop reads CASSSNIQGNEQFF. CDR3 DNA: TGTGCCAGCAGCTCGAATATCCAGGGGAATGAGCAGTTCTTC.

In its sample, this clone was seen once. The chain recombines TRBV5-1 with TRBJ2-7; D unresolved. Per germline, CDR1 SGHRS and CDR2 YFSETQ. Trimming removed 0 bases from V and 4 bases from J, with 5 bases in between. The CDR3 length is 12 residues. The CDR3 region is CASSLGLYEQYF. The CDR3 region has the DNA TGCGCCAGCAGCTTGGGACTGTACGAGCAGTACTTC.

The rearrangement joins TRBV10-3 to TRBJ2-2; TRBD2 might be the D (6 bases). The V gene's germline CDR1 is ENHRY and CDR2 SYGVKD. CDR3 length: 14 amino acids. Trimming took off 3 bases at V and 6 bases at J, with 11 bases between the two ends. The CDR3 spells CAISDPGVPGELFF. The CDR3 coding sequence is TGTGCCATCAGTGACCCGGGGGTACCCGGGGAGCTGTTTTTT.

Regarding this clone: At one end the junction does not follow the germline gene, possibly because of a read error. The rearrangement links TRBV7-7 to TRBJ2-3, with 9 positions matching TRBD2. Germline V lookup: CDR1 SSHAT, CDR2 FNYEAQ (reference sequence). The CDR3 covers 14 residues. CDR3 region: CASSLSGGRDTQYF. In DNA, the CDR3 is TGTGCTAGCAGCCTCAGCGGGGGGCGGGATACGCAGTATTTT.

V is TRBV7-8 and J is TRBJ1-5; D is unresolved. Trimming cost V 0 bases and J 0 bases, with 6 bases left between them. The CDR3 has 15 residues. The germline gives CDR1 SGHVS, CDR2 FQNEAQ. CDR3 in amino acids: CASSLARSSNQPQHF. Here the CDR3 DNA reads TGTGCCAGCAGCTTAGCCAGGTCTAGCAATCAGCCCCAGCATTTT.

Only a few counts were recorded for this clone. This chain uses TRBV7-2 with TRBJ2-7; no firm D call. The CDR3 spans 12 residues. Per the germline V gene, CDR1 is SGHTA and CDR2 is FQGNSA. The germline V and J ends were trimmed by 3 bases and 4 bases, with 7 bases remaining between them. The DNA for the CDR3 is TGTGCCAGCAGCTTGGAGACTTACGAGCAGTACTTC. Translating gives CASSLETYEQYF.

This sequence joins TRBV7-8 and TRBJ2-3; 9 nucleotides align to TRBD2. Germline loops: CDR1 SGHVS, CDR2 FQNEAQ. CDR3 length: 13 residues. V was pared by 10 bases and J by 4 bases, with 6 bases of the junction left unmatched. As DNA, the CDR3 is TGTGCCACGCGGGGGGGCCGAGCAGATACGCAGTATTTT. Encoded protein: CATRGGRADTQYF.

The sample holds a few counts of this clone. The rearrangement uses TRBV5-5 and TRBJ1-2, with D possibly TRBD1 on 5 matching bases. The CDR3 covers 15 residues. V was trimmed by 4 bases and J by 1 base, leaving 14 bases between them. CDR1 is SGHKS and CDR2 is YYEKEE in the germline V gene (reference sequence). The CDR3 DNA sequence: TGTGCCAGCAGCCCACGTCCGGGGGGTAACTATGGCTACACCTTC. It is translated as CASSPRPGGNYGYTF.

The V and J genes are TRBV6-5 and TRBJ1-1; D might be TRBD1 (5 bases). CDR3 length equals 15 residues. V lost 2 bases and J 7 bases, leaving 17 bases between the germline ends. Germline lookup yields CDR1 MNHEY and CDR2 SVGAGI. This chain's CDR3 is CASSYEPGTWGEAFF. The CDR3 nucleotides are TGTGCCAGCAGTTACGAGCCCGGGACTTGGGGTGAAGCTTTCTTT.